A selection of T cell receptor beta chains follows, all from one sample in a study of regulatory T cells in long-lasting Graves disease. In TCRdb, the multiplex PCR reads were re-called with MiXCR into one record per CDR3 protein. This sample has about 450,000 distinct CDR3 sequences, with approximately 15% found just once. These data also formed part of another study, on T cells in Graves' hyperthyroidism and ophthalmopathy.

The specimen was peripheral blood mononuclear cells (PBMCs), collected at new diagnosis, from a patient treated with antithyroid drugs. These receptors came from a woman in her forties or fifties with Graves disease. CDR3s include the opening cysteine and the closing phenylalanine or tryptophan.

TRBJ1-2 | TRBV5-1 | 14 | CASSLGDGNYGYTF
TRBJ1-4 | TRBV3-1 | 14 | CTSSQPSTNEKLFF
TRBJ1-1 | TRBV12-3/TRBV12-4 | 16 | CASSYPPGQMSTEAFF
TRBJ2-1 | TRBV5-1 | 16 | CASSLETSGSYNEQFF
TRBJ1-1 | TRBV2 | 14 | CASRWDNTNTEAFF
TRBJ2-5 | TRBV7-6 | 13 | CASSLVDHETQYF
TRBJ2-4 | TRBV7-8 | 19 | CASSLEGPRTNLAKNIQYF
TRBJ2-1 | TRBV14 | 18 | CASSQEDTSGAWRGEQFF
TRBJ2-7 | TRBV11-2 | 17 | CASSSTGGGLQNYEQYF
TRBJ2-1 | TRBV7-9 | 15 | CASSRVSSGSDEQFF
TRBJ1-6 | TRBV19 | 12 | CASSGTRESLHF
TRBJ2-3 | TRBV2 | 15 | CASSEGLLGTDTQYF
TRBJ1-4 | TRBV3-1 | 16 | CASSQDFRGNDEKLFF
TRBJ1-1 | TRBV5-5 | 16 | CASSLKGDRYNTEAFF
TRBJ1-2 | TRBV28 | 16 | CASSLVVKIGNNGYTF
TRBJ1-4 | TRBV7-2 | 16 | CASSSGTGATNEKLFF
TRBJ1-1 | TRBV10-2 | 15 | CASSAQGAGNTEAFF
TRBJ2-4 | TRBV5-1 | 19 | CASSLELAGATPLKNIQYF
TRBJ2-7 | TRBV2 | 14 | CASRSSGSLYEQYF
TRBJ2-3 | TRBV27 | 18 | CASSTRTSGATSTDTQYF
TRBJ2-1 | TRBV7-9 | 17 | CASSSGAGLAELYEQFF
TRBJ1-6 | TRBV3-1 | 17 | CASSQDGGITYNSPLHF
TRBJ1-4 | TRBV5-8 | 10 | CASSQRGLFF
TRBJ2-3 | TRBV28 | 12 | CATTGSTDTQYF
TRBJ2-7 | TRBV11-2 | 16 | CASSLVGQESSYEQYF
TRBJ1-5 | TRBV13 | 14 | CASSLGYRDQPQHF
TRBJ1-6 | TRBV27 | 17 | CASSPYGRGSYNSPLHF
TRBJ2-1 | TRBV7-8 | 20 | CASSLGLAYGVVAMGNEQFF
TRBJ2-3 | TRBV19 | 18 | CASSMGLAGFRSTDTQYF
TRBJ2-5 | TRBV10-3 | 16 | CAISESKAPGAETQYF
TRBJ2-1 | TRBV7-9 | 20 | CASSFVWVSGRGSSYNEQFF
TRBJ2-5 | TRBV7-2 | 15 | CASSLGGRAEETQYF
TRBJ1-4 | TRBV9 | 14 | CASSVGGAHEKLFF
TRBJ2-3 | TRBV6-1 | 16 | CASSEAVGDRGDTQYF
TRBJ2-3 | TRBV11-2 | 18 | CASSPTPGLAGAGDTQYF
TRBJ2-7 | TRBV3-1 | 15 | CASSQVNTISYEQYF
TRBJ1-5 | TRBV7-2 | 16 | CASSFGPARGNRPQHF
TRBJ2-4 | TRBV11-2 | 17 | CASSLYHQSEAKNIQYF
TRBJ2-1 | TRBV5-6 | 17 | CASSLAGLAVTYNEQFF
TRBJ1-5 | TRBV7-2 | 14 | CASSLRHRNQPQHF
TRBJ2-7 | TRBV10-1 | 15 | CASSDIAGESYEQYF
TRBJ2-7 | TRBV6-2/TRBV6-3 | 15 | CASSYSRGTDYEQYF
TRBJ1-2 | TRBV6-2/TRBV6-3 | 12 | CASTTGNYGYTF
TRBJ2-1 | TRBV6-1 | 13 | CASSVERDNEQFF
TRBJ1-1 | TRBV28 | 13 | CASGGERNTEAFF
TRBJ2-1 | TRBV11-2 | 14 | CASSLSTTYNEQFF
TRBJ2-7 | TRBV29-1 | 15 | CSVQGSSLISYEQYF
TRBJ1-5 | TRBV28 | 14 | CASSLQGFGQPQHF
TRBJ2-7 | TRBV6-2/TRBV6-3 | 14 | CASSQRTWLYEQYF
TRBJ2-1 | TRBV13 | 15 | CASALTGITYNEQFF
TRBJ2-7 | TRBV12-3/TRBV12-4 | 14 | CASSDPPYDYEQYF
TRBJ2-7 | TRBV5-1 | 15 | CASSWGTGGENEQYF
TRBJ2-3 | TRBV10-3 | 16 | CAIRPEGGRGTDTQYF
TRBJ1-2 | TRBV7-9 | 15 | CASSLANRGNYGYTF
TRBJ2-3 | TRBV29-1 | 14 | CSVRSSSRTDTQYF